This T cell receptor (beta chain) is from a study of T cells in Graves' hyperthyroidism and ophthalmopathy. Whole-study findings and limits: Peripheral blood also featured most of the thyroid clonotypes expanded above 0.001.

The length of the CDR3 is 16 residues. After removal of 0 bases from V and 8 bases from J, the junction contained 6 bases not matched to a gene. Per germline, CDR1 MNHEY and CDR2 SVGEGT. This clonotype has more than one count but fewer than ten. What it binds is not known. RNA transcripts gave rise to amplified TCR beta CDR3 regions. The TCR CDR3 first-round RT-PCR relied on the HTBI primer set. TCRdb re-derived calls from the multiplex PCR reads in MiXCR, one entry per CDR3 protein. The profile shows hundreds of thousands of distinct CDR3 sequences, roughly 15% of them singletons. For ophthalmopathy patients, the Clinical Activity Score was at least 3 and the NOSPECS grade at least 4; duration was under 3 months.

The receptor was isolated from a woman between 50 and 59 years old with Graves' ophthalmopathy. The chain is built from TRBV6-2 or TRBV6-3 and TRBJ2-1; TRBD2 aligns across 11 bases. Sequencing was done on a sample of blood. CDR3 DNA: TGTGCCAGCAGTTACTCGCCGCTAGCGGGAGGAGATGAGCAGTTCTTC. Its translation: CASSYSPLAGGDEQFF.